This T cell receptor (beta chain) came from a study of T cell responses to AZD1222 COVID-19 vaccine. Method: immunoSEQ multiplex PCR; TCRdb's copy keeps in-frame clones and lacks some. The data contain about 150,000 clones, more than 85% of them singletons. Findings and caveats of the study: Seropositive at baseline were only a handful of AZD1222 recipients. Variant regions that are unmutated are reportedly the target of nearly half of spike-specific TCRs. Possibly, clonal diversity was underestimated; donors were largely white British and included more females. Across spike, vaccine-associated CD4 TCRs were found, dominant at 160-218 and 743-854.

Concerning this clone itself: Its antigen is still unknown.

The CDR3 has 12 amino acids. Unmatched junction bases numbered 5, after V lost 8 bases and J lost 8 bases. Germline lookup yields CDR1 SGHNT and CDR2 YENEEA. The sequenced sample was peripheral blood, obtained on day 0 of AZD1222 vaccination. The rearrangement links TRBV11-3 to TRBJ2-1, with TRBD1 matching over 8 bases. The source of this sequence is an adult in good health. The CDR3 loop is CASQGAADEQFF. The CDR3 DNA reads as TGTGCCAGCCAGGGGGCCGCGGATGAGCAGTTCTTC.